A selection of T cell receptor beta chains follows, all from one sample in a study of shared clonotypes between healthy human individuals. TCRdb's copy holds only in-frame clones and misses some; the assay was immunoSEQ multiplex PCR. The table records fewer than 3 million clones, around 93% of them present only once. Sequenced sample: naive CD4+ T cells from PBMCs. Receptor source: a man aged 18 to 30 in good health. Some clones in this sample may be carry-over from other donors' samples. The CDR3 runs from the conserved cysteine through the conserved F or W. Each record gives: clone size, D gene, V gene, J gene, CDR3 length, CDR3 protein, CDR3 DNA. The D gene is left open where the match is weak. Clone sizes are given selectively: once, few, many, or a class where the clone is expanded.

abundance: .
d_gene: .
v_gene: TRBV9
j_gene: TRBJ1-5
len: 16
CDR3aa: CASSPASGSSNQPQHF
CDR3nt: TGTGCCAGCAGCCCCGCGTCAGGGTCGAGCAATCAGCCCCAGCATTTT

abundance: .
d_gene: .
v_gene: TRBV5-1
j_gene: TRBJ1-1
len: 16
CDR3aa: CASSLARGPLNTEAFF
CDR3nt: TGCGCCAGCAGCTTGGCTCGGGGTCCCCTGAACACTGAAGCTTTCTTT

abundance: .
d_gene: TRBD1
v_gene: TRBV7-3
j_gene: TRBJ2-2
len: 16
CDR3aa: CASSTPDRVRTGELFF
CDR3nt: TGTGCCAGCAGCACCCCAGACAGGGTGAGGACCGGGGAGCTGTTTTTT

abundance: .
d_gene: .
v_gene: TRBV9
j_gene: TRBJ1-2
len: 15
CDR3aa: CASSPWDQRVYGYTF
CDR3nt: TGTGCCAGCAGCCCTTGGGACCAAAGGGTCTATGGCTACACCTTC

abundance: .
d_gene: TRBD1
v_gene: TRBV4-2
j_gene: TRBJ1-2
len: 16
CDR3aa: CASSQVSDREIYGYTF
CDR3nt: TGTGCCAGCAGCCAAGTCAGTGACAGGGAGATCTATGGCTACACCTTC

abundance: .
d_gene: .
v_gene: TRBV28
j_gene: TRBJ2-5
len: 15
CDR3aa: CASSTEGGKGETQYF
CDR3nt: TGTGCCAGCAGTACGGAAGGAGGTAAAGGAGAGACCCAGTACTTC

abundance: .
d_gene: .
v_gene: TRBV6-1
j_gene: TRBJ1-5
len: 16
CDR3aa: CASSEAPWRDDQPQHF
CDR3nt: TGTGCCAGCAGTGAAGCCCCCTGGAGGGATGATCAGCCCCAGCATTTT

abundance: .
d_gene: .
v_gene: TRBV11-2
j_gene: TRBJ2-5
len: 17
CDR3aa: CASSLPGKQGGMETQYF
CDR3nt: TGTGCCAGCAGCTTGCCAGGAAAACAGGGAGGGATGGAGACCCAGTACTTC

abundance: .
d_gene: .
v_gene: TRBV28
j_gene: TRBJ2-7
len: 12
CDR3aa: CASSFEGRGARF
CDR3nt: TGTGCCAGCAGTTTTGAGGGGCGGGGCGCCCGATTC

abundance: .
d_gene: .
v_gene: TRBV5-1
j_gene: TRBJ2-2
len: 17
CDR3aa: CASSLTQGAWETGELFF
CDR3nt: TGCGCCAGCAGCTTGACACAGGGTGCGTGGGAAACCGGGGAGCTGTTTTTT

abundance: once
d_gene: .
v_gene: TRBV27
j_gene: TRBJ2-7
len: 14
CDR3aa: CASRTGYTSHEQYF
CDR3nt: TGTGCCAGCAGAACAGGGTACACGTCCCACGAGCAGTACTTC

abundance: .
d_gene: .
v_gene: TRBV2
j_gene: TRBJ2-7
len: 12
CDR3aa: CASSLYTGEQYF
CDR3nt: TGTGCCAGCAGCCTCTACACCGGGGAGCAGTACTTC

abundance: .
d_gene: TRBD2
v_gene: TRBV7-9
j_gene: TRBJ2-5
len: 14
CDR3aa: CASSFGGDQETQYF
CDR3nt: TGTGCCAGCAGCTTTGGGGGGGACCAAGAGACCCAGTACTTC

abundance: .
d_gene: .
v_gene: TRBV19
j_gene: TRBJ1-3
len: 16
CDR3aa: CASSKRTASSGNTIYF
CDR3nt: TGTGCCAGTAGCAAGAGGACAGCGAGCTCTGGAAACACCATATATTTT

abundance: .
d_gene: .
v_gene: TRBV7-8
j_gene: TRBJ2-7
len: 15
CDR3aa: CASSLVGLLLVEQYF
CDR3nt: TGTGCCAGCAGCTTAGTCGGGCTCCTTCTGGTGGAGCAGTACTTC

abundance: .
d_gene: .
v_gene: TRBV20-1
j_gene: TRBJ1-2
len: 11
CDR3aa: CSAAWGPVYTF
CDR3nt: TGCAGTGCCGCTTGGGGGCCGGTCTACACCTTC

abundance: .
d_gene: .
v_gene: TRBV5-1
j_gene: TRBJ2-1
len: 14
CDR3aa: CASTKAGPYNEQFF
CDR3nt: TGCGCCAGCACAAAGGCGGGGCCGTACAATGAGCAGTTCTTC

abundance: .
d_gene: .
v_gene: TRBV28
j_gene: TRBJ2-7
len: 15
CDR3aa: CASRGTHAGSYEQYF
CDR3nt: TGTGCCAGCAGGGGAACACACGCAGGCTCCTACGAGCAGTACTTC

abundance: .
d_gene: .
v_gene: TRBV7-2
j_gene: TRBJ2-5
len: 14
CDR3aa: CASSLAGEVFGQYF
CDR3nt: TGTGCCAGCAGCTTAGCAGGGGAAGTTTTTGGCCAGTACTTC

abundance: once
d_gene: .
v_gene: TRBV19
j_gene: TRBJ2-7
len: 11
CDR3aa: CASRGLKEQYF
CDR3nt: TGTGCCAGCCGCGGGTTAAAAGAGCAGTACTTC

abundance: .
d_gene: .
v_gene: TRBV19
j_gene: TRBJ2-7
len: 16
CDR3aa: CASSTRTAPSSYEQYF
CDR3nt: TGTGCCAGTAGTACCCGGACAGCCCCAAGCTCCTACGAGCAGTACTTC

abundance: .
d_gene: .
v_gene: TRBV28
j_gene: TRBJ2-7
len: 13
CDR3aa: CASSQRTNYEQYF
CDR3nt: TGTGCCAGCAGTCAGAGGACCAACTACGAGCAGTACTTC

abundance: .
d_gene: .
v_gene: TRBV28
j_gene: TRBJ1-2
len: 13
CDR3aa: CASRGVSDYGYTF
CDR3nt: TGTGCCAGCAGGGGCGTCAGCGACTATGGCTACACCTTC

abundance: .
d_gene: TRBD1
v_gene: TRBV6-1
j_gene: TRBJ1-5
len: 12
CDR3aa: CATTGGDQPQHF
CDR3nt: TGTGCCACCACAGGGGGCGATCAGCCCCAGCATTTT

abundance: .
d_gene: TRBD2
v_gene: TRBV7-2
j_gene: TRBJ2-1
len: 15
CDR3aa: CASSLVREAPYEQFF
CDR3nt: TGTGCCAGCAGCTTAGTACGGGAGGCTCCTTATGAGCAGTTCTTC

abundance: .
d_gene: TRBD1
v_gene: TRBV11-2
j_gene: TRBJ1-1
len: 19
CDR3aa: CASSLGTGQGADWNTEAFF
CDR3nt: TGTGCCAGCAGCTTAGGCACGGGACAGGGGGCTGATTGGAACACTGAAGCTTTCTTT

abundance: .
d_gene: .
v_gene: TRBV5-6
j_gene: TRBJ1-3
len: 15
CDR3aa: CASSLSGHPGNTIYF
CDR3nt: TGTGCCAGCAGCTTGAGTGGACACCCTGGAAACACCATATATTTT

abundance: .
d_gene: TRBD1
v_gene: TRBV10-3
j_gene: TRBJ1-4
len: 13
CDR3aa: CAISVQGEEKLFF
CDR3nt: TGTGCCATCAGTGTGCAGGGGGAAGAAAAACTGTTTTTT

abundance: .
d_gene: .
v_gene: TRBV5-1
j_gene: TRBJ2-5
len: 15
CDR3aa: CASSLVGSGEETQYF
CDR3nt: TGCGCCAGCAGCTTGGTTGGTTCAGGGGAAGAGACCCAGTACTTC

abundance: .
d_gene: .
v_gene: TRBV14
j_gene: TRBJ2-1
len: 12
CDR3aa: CASSKRVNEQFF
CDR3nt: TGTGCCAGCAGCAAAAGGGTGAATGAGCAGTTCTTC

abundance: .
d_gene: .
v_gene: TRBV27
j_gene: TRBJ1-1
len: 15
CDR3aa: CASSRAGTGNTEAFF
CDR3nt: TGTGCCAGCAGTAGAGCCGGGACGGGGAACACTGAAGCTTTCTTT

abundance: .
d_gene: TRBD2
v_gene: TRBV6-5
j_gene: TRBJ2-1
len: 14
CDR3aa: CASRMGLVRGEQFF
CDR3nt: TGTGCCAGCAGGATGGGACTAGTACGGGGTGAGCAGTTCTTC

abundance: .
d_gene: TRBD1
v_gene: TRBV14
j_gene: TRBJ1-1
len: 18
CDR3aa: CASSQARQGLPRGTEAFF
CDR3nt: TGTGCCAGCAGCCAGGCTAGACAGGGGCTACCCCGGGGCACTGAAGCTTTCTTT

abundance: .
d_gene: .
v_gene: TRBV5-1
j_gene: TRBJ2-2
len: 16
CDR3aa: CASSPSAGPDTGELFF
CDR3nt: TGCGCCAGCAGCCCTTCGGCGGGCCCCGACACCGGGGAGCTGTTTTTT

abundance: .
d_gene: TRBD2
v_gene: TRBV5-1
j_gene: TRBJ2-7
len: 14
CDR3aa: CASSPTSGRGEQYF
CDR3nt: TGCGCCAGCAGCCCGACTAGCGGGAGGGGCGAGCAGTACTTC

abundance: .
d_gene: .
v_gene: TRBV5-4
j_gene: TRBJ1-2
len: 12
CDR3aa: CASSSDSYGYTF
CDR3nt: TGTGCCAGCAGCTCGGACAGCTATGGCTATACCTTC

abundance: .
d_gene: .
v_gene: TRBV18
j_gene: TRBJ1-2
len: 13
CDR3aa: CASSPPGVSGYTF
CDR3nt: TGTGCCAGCTCACCACCGGGGGTGAGCGGCTACACCTTC

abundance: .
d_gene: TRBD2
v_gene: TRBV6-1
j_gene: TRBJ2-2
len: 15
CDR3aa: CASSSTSGRGGELFF
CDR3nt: TGTGCCAGCAGTTCGACTAGCGGTAGGGGCGGGGAGCTGTTTTTT

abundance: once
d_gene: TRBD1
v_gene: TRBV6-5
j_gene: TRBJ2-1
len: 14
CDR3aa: CASSGTASYNEQFF
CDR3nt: TGTGCCAGCAGCGGGACAGCCTCCTACAATGAGCAGTTCTTC

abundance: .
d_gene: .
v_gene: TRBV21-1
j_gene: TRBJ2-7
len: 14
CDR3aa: CASALRQASYEQYF
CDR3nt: TGTGCCAGCGCCCTCCGACAGGCTTCCTACGAGCAGTACTTC

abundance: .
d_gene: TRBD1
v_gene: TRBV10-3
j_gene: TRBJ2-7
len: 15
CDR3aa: CATGQGLRGFWEQYF
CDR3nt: TGTGCCACCGGACAGGGTCTAAGAGGGTTTTGGGAGCAGTACTTC

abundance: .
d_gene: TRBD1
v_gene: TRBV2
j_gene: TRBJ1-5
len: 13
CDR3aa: CASRDRGNQPQHF
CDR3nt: TGTGCCAGCAGGGACAGGGGCAATCAGCCCCAGCATTTT

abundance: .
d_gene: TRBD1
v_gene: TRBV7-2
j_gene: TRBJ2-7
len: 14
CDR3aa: CASSEDRGSYEQYF
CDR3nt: TGTGCCAGCAGCGAAGACAGGGGGAGCTACGAGCAGTACTTC

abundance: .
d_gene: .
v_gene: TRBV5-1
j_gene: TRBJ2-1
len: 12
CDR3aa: CASSRGTYEQFF
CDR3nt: TGCGCCAGCAGCAGGGGGACCTATGAGCAGTTCTTC

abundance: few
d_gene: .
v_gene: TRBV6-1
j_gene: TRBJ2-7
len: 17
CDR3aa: CASSAPPGRGSSYEQYF
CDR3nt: TGTGCCAGCAGTGCCCCTCCAGGCCGGGGGAGCTCCTACGAGCAGTACTTC

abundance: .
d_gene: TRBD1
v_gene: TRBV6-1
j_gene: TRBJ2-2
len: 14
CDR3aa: CASYWTGSPGELFF
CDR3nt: TGTGCCAGCTACTGGACAGGGAGTCCCGGGGAGCTGTTTTTT

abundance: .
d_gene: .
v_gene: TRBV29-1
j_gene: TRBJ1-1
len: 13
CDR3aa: CSVEETGPGEAFF
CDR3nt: TGCAGCGTTGAAGAGACAGGACCTGGTGAAGCTTTCTTT

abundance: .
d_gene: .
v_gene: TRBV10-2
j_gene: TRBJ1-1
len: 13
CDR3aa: CASSERQVYEAFF
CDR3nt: TGCGCCAGCAGTGAAAGACAGGTCTATGAAGCTTTCTTT

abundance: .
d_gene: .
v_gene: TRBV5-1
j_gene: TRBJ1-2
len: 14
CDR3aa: CASSLGQSNYGYTF
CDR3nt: TGCGCCAGCAGCTTGGGACAGTCTAACTATGGCTACACCTTC

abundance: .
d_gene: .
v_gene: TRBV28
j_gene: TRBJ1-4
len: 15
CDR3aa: CASSSPPLGNEKLFF
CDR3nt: TGTGCCAGCAGTTCCCCCCCGTTGGGTAATGAAAAACTGTTTTTT

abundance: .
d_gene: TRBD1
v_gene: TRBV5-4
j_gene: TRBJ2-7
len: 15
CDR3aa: CASSPRTGSSYEQYF
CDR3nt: TGTGCCAGCAGCCCCCGGACAGGGAGCTCCTACGAGCAGTACTTC

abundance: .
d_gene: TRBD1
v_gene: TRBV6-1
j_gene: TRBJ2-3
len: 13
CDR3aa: CASSLQGSDTQYF
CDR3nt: TGTGCCAGCAGTTTACAGGGGTCAGATACGCAGTATTTT

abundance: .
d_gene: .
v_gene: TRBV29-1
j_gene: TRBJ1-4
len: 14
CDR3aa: CSASQRSTNEKLFF
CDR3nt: TGCAGCGCTTCACAACGGTCGACTAATGAAAAACTGTTTTTT

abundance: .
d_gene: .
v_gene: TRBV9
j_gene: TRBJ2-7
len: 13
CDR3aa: CASSEGEGYKQYF
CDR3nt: TGTGCCAGCAGCGAGGGGGAGGGGTACAAGCAGTACTTC

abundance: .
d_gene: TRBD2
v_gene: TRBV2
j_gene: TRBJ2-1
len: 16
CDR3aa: CASSVGLAGGTSEQFF
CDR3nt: TGTGCCAGCAGTGTGGGACTAGCGGGAGGAACGAGTGAGCAGTTCTTC